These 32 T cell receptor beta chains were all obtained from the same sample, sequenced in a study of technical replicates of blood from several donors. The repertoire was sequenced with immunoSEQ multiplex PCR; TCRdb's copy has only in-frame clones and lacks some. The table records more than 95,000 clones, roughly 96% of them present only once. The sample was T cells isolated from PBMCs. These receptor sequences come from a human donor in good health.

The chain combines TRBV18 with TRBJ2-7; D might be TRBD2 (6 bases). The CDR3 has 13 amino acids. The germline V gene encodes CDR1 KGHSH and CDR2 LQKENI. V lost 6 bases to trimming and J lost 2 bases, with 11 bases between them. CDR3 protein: CASSQSGAYEQYF. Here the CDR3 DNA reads TGTGCCAGCTCTCAATCGGGGGCCTACGAGCAGTACTTC.

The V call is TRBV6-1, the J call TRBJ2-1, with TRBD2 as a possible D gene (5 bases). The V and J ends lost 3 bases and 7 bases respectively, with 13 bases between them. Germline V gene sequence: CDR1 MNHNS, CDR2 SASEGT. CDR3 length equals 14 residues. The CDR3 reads CASSESGLDNEQFF. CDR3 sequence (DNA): TGTGCCAGCAGTGAGTCGGGATTAGATAATGAGCAGTTCTTC.

The CDR3 is CASSHAFGGRTNTGELFF. The CDR3 bases are TGCGCCAGCAGCCATGCCTTTGGCGGGAGGACGAACACCGGGGAGCTGTTTTTT. The rearrangement joins TRBV4-1 to TRBJ2-2; 8 bases are shared with TRBD2. Germline V lookup: CDR1 MGHRA, CDR2 YSYEKL. The CDR3 consists of 18 residues. The V and J ends lost 3 bases and 0 bases, in that order; junction bases with no gene match: 9.

Written as DNA, the CDR3 is TGTGCCAGCAGCCAAGAAGCCACGCAGTATTTT. This codes for CASSQEATQYF. The chain combines TRBV7-6 with TRBJ2-3; D is ambiguous. V was cut by 5 bases and J by 9 bases, with 9 bases left in between. This CDR3 contains 11 residues. CDR1 is SGHVS, CDR2 FNYEAQ, per germline.

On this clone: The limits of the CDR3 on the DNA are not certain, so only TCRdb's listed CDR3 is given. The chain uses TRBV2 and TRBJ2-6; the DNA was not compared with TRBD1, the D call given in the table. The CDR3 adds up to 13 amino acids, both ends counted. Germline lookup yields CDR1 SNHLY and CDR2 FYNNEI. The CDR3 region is CASILDRVNVLTF.

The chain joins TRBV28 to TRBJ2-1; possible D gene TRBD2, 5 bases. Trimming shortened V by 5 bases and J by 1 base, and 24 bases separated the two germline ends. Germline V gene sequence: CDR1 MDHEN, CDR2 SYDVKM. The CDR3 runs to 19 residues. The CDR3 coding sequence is TGTGCCAGCAGTCCCCGAATGGTTAGCGAAACCGTTTCCTACAATGAGCAGTTCTTC. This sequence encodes CASSPRMVSETVSYNEQFF. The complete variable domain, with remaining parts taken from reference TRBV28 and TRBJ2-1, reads DVKVTQSSRYLVKRTGEKVFLECVQDMDHENMFWYRQDPGLGLRLIYFSYDVKMKEKGDIPEGYSVSREKKERFSLILESASTNQTSMYLCASSPRMVSETVSYNEQFFGPGTRLTVL.

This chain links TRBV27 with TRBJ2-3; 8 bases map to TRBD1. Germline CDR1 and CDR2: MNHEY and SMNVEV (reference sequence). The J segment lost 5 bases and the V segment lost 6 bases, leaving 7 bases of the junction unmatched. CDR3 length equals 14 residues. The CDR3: CASRTTGVLDTQYF. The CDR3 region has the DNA TGTGCCAGCAGGACGACAGGGGTACTAGATACGCAGTATTTT.

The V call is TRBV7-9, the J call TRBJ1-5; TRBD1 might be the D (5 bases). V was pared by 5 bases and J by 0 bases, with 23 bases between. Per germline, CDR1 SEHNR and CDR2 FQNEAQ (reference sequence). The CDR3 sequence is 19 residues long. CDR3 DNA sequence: TGTGCCAGCAGCAACTTAAGTCTAAGGACACCCTATAGCAATCAGCCCCAGCATTTT. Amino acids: CASSNLSLRTPYSNQPQHF.

In DNA form, the CDR3 reads TGTGCCAGCAGCCCCTCGGGAGAGACCCAGTACTTC. Protein product: CASSPSGETQYF. The genes are TRBV9 and TRBJ2-5; no clear D gene. Per germline, CDR1 SGDLS and CDR2 YYNGEE. V lost 4 bases, J lost 4 bases, and 8 bases lay in between. This CDR3 comprises 12 residues. Variable domain in full (rest from reference TRBV9 and TRBJ2-5): DSGVTQTPKHLITATGQRVTLRCSPRSGDLSVYWYQQSLDQGLQFLIQYYNGEERAKGNILERFSAQQFPDLHSELNLSSLELGDSALYFCASSPSGETQYFGPGTRLLVL.

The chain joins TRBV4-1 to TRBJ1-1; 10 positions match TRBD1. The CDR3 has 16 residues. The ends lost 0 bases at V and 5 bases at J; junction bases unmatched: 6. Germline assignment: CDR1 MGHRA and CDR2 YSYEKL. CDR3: CASSQDGDRGVTEAFF. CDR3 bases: TGCGCCAGCAGCCAAGATGGGGACAGGGGCGTAACTGAAGCTTTCTTT.

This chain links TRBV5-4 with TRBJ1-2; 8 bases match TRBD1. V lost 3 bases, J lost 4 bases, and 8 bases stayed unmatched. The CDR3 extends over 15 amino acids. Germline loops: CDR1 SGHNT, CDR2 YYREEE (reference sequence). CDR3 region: CASSSVDRALYGYTF. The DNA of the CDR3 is TGTGCCAGCAGCTCCGTGGACAGGGCGCTCTATGGCTACACCTTC. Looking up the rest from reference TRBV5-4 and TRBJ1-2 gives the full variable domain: ETGVTQSPTHLIKTRGQQVTLRCSSQSGHNTVSWYQQALGQGPQFIFQYYREEENGRGNFPPRFSGLQFPNYSSELNVNALELDDSALYLCASSSVDRALYGYTFGSGTRLTVV.

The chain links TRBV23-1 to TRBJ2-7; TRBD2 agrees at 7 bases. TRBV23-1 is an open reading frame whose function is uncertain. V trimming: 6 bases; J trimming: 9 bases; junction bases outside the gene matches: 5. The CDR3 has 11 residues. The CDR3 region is CASRGREGQYF. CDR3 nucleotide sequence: TGCGCCAGCAGGGGGAGGGAAGGGCAGTACTTC.

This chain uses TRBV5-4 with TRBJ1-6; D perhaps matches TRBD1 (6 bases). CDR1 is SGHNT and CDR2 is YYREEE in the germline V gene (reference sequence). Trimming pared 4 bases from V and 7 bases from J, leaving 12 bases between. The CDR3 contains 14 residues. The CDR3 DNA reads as TGTGCCAGCAGCCCGGACAGTTCCAATTCACCCCTCCACTTT. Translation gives CASSPDSSNSPLHF.

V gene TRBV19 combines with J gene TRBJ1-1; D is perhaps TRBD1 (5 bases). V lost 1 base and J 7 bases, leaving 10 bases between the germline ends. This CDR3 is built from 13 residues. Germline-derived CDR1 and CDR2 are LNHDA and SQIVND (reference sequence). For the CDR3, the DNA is TGTGCCAGTAGTATAGGAAGGACATTTGAAGCTTTCTTT. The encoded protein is CASSIGRTFEAFF.

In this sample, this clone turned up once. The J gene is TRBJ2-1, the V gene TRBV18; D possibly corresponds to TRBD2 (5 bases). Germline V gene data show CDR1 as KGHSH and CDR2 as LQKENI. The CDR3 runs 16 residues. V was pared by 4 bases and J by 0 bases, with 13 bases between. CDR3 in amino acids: CASSRGRGVSYNEQFF. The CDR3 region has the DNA TGTGCCAGCTCACGAGGCCGGGGTGTCTCCTACAATGAGCAGTTCTTC. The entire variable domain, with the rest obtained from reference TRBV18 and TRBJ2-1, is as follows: NAGVMQNPRHLVRRRGQEARLRCSPMKGHSHVYWYRQLPEEGLKFMVYLQKENIIDESGMPKERFSAEFPKEGPSILRIQQVVRGDSAAYFCASSRGRGVSYNEQFFGPGTRLTVL.

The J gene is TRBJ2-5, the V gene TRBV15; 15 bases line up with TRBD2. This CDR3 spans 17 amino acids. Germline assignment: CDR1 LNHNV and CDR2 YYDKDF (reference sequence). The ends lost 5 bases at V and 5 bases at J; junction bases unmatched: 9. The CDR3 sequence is CATSHRTSGGVYETQYF. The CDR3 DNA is TGTGCCACCAGCCATAGGACTAGCGGGGGGGTGTATGAGACCCAGTACTTC.

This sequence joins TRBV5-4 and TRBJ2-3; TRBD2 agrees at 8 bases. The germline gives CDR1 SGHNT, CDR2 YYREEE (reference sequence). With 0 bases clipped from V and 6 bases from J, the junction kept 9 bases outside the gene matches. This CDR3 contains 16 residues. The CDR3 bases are TGTGCCAGCAGCTTGGGAGGCCGGGGGGGACCTGATACGCAGTATTTT. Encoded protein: CASSLGGRGGPDTQYF.

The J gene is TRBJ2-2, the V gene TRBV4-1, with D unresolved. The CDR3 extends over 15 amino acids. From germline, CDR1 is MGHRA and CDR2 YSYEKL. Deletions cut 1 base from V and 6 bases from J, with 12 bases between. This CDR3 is CASSQAEVRAGELFF. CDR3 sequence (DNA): TGCGCCAGCAGCCAAGCCGAAGTACGGGCCGGGGAGCTGTTTTTT.

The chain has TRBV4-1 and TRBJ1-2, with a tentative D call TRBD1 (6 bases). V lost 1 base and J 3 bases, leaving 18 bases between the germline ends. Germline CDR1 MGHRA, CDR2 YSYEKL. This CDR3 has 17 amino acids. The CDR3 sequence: CASSQGRPGASDYGYTF. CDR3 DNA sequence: TGCGCCAGCAGCCAAGGCCGTCCAGGGGCGAGTGACTATGGCTACACCTTC.

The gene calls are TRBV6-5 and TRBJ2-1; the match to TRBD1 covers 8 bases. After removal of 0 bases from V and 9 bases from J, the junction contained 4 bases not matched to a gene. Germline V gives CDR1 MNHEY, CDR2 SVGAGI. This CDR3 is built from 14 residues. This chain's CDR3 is CASSYSPGGGEQFF. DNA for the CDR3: TGTGCCAGCAGTTACTCTCCAGGGGGCGGTGAGCAGTTCTTC.

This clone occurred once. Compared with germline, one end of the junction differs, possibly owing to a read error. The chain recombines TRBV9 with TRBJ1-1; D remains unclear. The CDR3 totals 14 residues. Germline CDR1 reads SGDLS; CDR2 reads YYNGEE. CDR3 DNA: TGTGCCAGCAGCGAATCCGGGGTGAACGCTGAAGCTTTCTTT. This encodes CASSESGVNAEAFF.

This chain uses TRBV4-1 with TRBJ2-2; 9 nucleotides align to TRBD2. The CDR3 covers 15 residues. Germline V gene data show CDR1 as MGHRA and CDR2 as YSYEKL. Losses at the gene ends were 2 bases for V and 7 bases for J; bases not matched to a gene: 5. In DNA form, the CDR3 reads TGCGCCAGCAGCCAATCCCAGCGGGGGGTCGGGGAGCTGTTTTTT. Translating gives CASSQSQRGVGELFF.

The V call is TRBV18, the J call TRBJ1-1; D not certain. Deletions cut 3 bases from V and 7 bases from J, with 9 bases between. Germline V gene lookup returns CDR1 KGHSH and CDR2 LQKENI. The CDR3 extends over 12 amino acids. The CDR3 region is CASSPRDFEAFF. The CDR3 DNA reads TGTGCCAGCTCACCTCGGGATTTTGAAGCTTTCTTT. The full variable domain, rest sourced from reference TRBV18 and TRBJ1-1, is NAGVMQNPRHLVRRRGQEARLRCSPMKGHSHVYWYRQLPEEGLKFMVYLQKENIIDESGMPKERFSAEFPKEGPSILRIQQVVRGDSAAYFCASSPRDFEAFFGQGTRLTVV.

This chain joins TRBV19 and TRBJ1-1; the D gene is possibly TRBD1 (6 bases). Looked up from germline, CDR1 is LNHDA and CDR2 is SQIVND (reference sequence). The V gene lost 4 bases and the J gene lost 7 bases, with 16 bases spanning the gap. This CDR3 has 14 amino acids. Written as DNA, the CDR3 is TGTGCCAGTAGTAGGGACAAGCAAGACGGTGAAGCTTTCTTT. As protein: CASSRDKQDGEAFF.

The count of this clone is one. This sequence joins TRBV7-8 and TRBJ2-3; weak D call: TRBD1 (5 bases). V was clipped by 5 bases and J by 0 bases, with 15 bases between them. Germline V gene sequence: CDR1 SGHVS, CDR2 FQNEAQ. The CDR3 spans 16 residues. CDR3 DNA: TGTGCCAGCAGCCGGCAGGGCCTCAGAAGCACAGATACGCAGTATTTT. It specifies CASSRQGLRSTDTQYF.

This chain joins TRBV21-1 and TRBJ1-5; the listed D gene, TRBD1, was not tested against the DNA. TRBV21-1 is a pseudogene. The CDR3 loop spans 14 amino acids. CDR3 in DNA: TGTGCCAGCGAGGACCGGGACAGAAATCAGCCCCAGCATTTT. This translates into CASEDRDRNQPQHF.

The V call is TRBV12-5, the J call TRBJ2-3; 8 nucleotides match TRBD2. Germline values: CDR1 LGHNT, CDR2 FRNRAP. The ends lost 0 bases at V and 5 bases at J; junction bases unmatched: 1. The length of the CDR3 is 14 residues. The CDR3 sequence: CASGLVREGDTQYF. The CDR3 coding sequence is TGTGCTAGTGGTTTGGTACGGGAGGGAGATACGCAGTATTTT.

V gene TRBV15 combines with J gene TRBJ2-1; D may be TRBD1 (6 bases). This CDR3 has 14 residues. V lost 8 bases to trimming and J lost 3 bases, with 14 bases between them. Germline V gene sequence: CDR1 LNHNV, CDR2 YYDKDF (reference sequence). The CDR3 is CATLQGNHYNEQFF. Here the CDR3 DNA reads TGTGCCACCCTACAGGGAAATCACTACAATGAGCAGTTCTTC.

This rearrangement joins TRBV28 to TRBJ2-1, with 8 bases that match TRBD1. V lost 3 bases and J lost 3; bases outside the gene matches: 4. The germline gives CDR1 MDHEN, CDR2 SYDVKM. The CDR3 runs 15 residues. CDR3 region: CASSFLGQGYNEQFF. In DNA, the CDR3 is TGTGCCAGCAGTTTCTTAGGACAGGGCTACAATGAGCAGTTCTTC.

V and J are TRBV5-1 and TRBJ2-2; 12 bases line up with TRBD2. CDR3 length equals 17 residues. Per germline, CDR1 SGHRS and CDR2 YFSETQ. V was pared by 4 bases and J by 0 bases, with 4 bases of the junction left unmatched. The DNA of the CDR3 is TGCGCCAGCAGCCTCCGACTAGCGGGGGCGAACACCGGGGAGCTGTTTTTT. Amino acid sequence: CASSLRLAGANTGELFF. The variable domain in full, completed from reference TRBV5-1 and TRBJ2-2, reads KAGVTQTPRYLIKTRGQQVTLSCSPISGHRSVSWYQQTPGQGLQFLFEYFSETQRNKGNFPGRFSGRQFSNSRSEMNVSTLELGDSALYLCASSLRLAGANTGELFFGEGSRLTVL.

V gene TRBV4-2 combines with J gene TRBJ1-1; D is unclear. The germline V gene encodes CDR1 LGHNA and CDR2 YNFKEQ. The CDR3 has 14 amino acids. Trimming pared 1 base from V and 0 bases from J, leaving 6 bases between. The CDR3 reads CASSQGGVNTEAFF. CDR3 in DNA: TGTGCCAGCAGCCAAGGCGGGGTGAACACTGAAGCTTTCTTT.

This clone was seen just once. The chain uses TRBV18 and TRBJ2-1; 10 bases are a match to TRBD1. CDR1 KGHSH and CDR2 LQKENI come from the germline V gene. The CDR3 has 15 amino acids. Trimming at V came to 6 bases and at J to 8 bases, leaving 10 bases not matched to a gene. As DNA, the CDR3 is TGTGCCAGCTCCCGCGACAGGGGGCATTCGGATGAGCAGTTCTTC. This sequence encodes CASSRDRGHSDEQFF.